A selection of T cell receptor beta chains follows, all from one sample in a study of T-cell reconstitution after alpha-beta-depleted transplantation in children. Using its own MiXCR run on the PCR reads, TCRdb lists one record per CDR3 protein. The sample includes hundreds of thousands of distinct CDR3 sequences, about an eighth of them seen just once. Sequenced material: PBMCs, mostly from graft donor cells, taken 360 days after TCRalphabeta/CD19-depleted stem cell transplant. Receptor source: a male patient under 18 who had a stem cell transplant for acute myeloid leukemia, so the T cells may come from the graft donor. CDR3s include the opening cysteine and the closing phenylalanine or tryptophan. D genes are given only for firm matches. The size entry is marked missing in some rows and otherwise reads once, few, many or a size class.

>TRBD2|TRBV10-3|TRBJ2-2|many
CAISLSGTYTGELFF
TGTGCCATCAGCCTTAGCGGGACTTATACCGGGGAGCTGTTTTTT
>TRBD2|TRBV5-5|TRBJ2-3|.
CASSLDAGADTQYF
TGTGCCAGCAGCTTGGATGCGGGAGCAGATACGCAGTATTTT
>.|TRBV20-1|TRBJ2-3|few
CSARHPLKAGSTDTQYF
TGCAGTGCTAGACATCCCCTAAAAGCGGGTAGCACAGATACGCAGTATTTT
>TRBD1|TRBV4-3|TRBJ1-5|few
CASSRHRGGQPQHF
TGCGCCAGCAGCCGGCACAGGGGAGGTCAGCCCCAGCATTTT
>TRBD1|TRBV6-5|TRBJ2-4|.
CASSYSGTGGIGNIQYF
TGTGCCAGCAGTTACTCGGGGACAGGGGGCATCGGAAACATTCAGTACTTC
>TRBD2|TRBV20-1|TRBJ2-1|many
CSARRGLEGSDEQFF
TGCAGTGCTCGTAGGGGACTAGAAGGATCCGATGAGCAGTTCTTC
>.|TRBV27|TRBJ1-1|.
CASSYGGVRHTEAFF
TGTGCCAGCAGTTATGGAGGGGTAAGACACACTGAAGCTTTCTTT
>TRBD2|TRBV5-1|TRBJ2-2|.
CASSLRGTMNTGELFF
TGCGCCAGCAGCTTACGCGGGACTATGAACACCGGGGAGCTGTTTTTT
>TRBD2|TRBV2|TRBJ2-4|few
CAIQREPSKNIQYF
TGTGCCATCCAGCGGGAGCCGTCCAAAAACATTCAGTACTTC
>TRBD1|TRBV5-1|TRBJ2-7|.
CASSLSTGKGGSEQYF
TGCGCCAGCAGCTTATCGACAGGGAAAGGGGGCAGCGAGCAGTACTTC
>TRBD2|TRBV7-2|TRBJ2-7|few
CASSSELAGHEQYF
TGTGCCAGCAGCTCAGAGCTAGCGGGTCACGAGCAGTACTTC
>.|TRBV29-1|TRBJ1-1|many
CSVGGRMNTEAFF
TGCAGCGTTGGGGGACGTATGAACACTGAAGCTTTCTTT
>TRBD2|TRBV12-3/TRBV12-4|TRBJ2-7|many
CASSFCGGLVCYEQYF
TGTGCCAGCAGTTTTTGCGGAGGACTAGTCTGCTACGAGCAGTACTTC
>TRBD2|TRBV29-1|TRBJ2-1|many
CSVEGLAAYNEQFF
TGCAGCGTTGAGGGCCTAGCGGCTTACAATGAGCAGTTCTTC
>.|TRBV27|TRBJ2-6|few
CASSLSPRAGANVLTF
TGTGCCAGCAGTTTATCCCCCAGGGCTGGGGCCAACGTCCTGACTTTC
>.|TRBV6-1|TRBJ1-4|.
CASTRMAESNEKLFF
TGTGCCAGCACCCGTATGGCGGAATCTAATGAAAAACTGTTTTTT
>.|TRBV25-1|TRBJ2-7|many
CASSESRSGSEQYF
TGTGCCAGCAGTGAATCTAGGTCTGGATCCGAGCAGTACTTC
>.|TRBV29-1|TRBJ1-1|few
CSVVWQENTEAFF
TGCAGCGTTGTTTGGCAGGAGAACACTGAAGCTTTCTTT
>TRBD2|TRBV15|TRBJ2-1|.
CATSRDLLAGAHEQFF
TGTGCCACCAGCAGAGATCTCCTAGCGGGAGCCCATGAGCAGTTCTTC
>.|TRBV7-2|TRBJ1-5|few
CASSPSGGTEQPQHF
TGTGCCAGCAGCCCCTCGGGGGGAACGGAACAGCCCCAGCATTTT
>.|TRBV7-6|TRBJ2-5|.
CASSLSISETQYF
TGTGCCAGCAGCTTAAGTATATCAGAGACCCAGTACTTC
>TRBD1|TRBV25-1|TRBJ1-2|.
CASREDRDRFSGGYTF
TGTGCCAGCAGGGAGGACCGGGACAGATTTAGCGGAGGCTACACCTTC
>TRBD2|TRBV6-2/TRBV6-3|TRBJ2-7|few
CASSYGTSGSSYEQYF
TGTGCCAGCAGTTACGGGACTAGCGGGAGTTCTTACGAGCAGTACTTC
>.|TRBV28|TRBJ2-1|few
CASTHRRLAVSGRFF
TGTGCCAGCACCCATAGGAGGCTAGCTGTTTCGGGGCGGTTCTTC
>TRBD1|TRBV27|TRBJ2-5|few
CASSPHRGRLQETQYF
TGTGCCAGCAGTCCCCACAGGGGGCGGTTGCAAGAGACCCAGTACTTC
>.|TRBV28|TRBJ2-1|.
CASSVRSVLSDEQFF
TGTGCCAGCAGTGTACGAAGCGTACTTTCTGATGAGCAGTTCTTC
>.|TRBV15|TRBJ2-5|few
CATSRDPTGETQYF
TGTGCCACCAGCAGAGATCCCACAGGAGAGACCCAGTACTTC
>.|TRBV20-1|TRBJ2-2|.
CSARLGGANTGELFF
TGCAGTGCTAGACTAGGCGGGGCGAACACCGGGGAGCTGTTTTTT
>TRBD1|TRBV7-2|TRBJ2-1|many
CASSPQGAIYNEQFF
TGTGCCAGCAGCCCACAGGGGGCGATCTACAATGAGCAGTTCTTC
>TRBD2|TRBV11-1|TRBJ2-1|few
CASSLRLAGDREQFF
TGTGCCAGCAGCTTACGCCTAGCGGGAGATCGTGAGCAGTTCTTC
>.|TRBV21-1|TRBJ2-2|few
CATQDLAGENTGELFF
TGTGCCACCCAGGACCTAGCGGGAGAAAACACCGGGGAGCTGTTTTTT
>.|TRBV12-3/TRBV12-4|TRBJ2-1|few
CASSPDPGRADNEQFF
TGTGCCAGCAGTCCTGATCCGGGACGGGCCGACAATGAGCAGTTCTTC
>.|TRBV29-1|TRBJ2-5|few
CSVGGAGKRETQYF
TGCAGCGTTGGGGGGGCGGGAAAACGAGAGACCCAGTACTTC
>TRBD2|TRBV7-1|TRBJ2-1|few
CASSQFARELYGLARSYNEQFF
TGTGCCAGCAGTCAATTCGCCCGGGAGTTATACGGACTAGCAAGATCCTACAATGAGCAGTTCTTC
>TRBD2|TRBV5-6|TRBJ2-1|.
CASSLATSGAYNEQFF
TGTGCCAGCAGCTTGGCCACTAGCGGGGCCTACAATGAGCAGTTCTTC
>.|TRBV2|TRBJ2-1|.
CASSEKGVRGRGGDEQFF
TGTGCCAGCAGTGAAAAGGGTGTACGCGGAAGAGGTGGGGATGAGCAGTTCTTC
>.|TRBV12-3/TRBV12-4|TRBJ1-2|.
CATAGRSYGYTF
TGTGCCACCGCGGGAAGGTCCTATGGCTACACCTTC
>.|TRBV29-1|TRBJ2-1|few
CSVAGGGQGYNEQFF
TGCAGCGTTGCGGGGGGGGGACAGGGTTACAATGAGCAGTTCTTC
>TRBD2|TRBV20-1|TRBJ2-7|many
CSARWGGIGSYEQYF
TGCAGTGCTAGATGGGGGGGAATCGGGTCCTACGAGCAGTACTTC
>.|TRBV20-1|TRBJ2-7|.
CSARGHGFYEQYF
TGCAGTGCTAGAGGACACGGATTTTACGAGCAGTACTTC
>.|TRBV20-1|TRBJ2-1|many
CSAARRTYNEQFF
TGCAGTGCCGCTAGGCGAACCTACAATGAGCAGTTCTTC